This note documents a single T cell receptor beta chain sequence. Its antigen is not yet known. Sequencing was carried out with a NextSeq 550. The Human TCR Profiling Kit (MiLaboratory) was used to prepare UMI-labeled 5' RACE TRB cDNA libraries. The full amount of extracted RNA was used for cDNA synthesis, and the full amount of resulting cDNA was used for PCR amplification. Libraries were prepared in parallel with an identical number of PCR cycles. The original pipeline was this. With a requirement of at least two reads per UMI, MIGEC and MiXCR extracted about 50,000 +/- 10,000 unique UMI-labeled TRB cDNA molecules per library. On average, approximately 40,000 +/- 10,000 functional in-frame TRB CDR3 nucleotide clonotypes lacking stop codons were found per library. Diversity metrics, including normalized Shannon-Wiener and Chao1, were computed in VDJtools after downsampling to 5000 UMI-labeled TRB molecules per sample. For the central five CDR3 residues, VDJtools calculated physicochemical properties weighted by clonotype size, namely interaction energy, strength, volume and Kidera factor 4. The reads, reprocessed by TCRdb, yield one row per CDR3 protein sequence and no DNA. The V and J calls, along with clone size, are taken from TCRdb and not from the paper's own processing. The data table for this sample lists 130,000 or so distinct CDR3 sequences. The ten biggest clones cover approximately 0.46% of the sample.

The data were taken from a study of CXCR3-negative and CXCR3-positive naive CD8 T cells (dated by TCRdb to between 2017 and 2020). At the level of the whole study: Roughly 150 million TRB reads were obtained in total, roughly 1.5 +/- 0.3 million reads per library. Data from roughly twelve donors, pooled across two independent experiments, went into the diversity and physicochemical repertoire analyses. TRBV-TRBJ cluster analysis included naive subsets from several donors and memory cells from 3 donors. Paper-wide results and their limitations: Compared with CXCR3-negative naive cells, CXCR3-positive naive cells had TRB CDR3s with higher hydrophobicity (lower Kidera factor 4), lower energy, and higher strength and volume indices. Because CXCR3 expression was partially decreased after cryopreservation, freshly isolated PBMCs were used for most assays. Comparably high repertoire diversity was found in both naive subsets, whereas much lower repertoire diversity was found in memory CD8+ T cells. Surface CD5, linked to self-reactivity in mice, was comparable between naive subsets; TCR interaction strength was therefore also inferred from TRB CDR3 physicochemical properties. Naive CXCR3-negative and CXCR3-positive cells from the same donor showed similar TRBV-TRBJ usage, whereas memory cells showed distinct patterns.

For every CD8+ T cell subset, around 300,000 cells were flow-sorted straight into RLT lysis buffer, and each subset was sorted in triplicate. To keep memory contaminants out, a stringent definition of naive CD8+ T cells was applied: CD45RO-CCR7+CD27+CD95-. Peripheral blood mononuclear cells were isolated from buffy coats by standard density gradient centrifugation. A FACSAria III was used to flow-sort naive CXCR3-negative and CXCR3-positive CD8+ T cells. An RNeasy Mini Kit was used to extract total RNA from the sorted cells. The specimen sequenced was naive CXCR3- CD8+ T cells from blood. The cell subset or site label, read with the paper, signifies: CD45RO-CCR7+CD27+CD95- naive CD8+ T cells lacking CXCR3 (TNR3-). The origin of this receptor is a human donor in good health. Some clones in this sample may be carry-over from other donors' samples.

This receptor has the CDR3 CASSQDQGFMETQYF. Recombination connected TRBV14 to TRBJ2-5. CDR1 SGHDN and CDR2 FVKESK were looked up in the germline V gene. There are 15 amino acids in the CDR3, from cysteine to phenylalanine inclusive. DNA for this receptor is not on file.